The source of this TCR beta chain is a study of Ad26.COV2.S vaccination and SARS-CoV-2 variants. Study in general: Into the muscle, Ad26.COV2.S was dosed once or twice, 56 days apart. Regarding the study as a whole: Vaccine recipients had higher spike-specific TCR breadth than placebo recipients. Those who received vaccine or placebo ended up with similar non-spike TCR breadth.

The repertoire was sequenced with immunoSEQ multiplex PCR; TCRdb's copy has only in-frame clones and lacks some. The data hold 430,000 or so clones, with 89% observed a single time. Trimming shortened V by 1 base and J by 8 bases, and 17 bases separated the two germline ends. Germline V gene data show CDR1 as MGHDK and CDR2 as SYGVNS. The CDR3 has 15 residues. Treatment meaning: approximately 18 received Ad26.COV2.S at low or high dose, single or two shots; five or six received placebo; per-sample allocation not given. Sample collection was performed on day 63 after the first vaccine or placebo injection. Donation was by an adult aged 18-55 years who was in Boston. Regarding this clone: Its specificity is unknown.

The J gene is TRBJ1-2, the V gene TRBV25-1, with a possible D match to TRBD1 (6 bases). The sequenced sample was peripheral blood, obtained in a trial of Ad26.COV2.S vaccine versus placebo. The TCR was taken from a person aged 18-60 years who received the Ad26.COV2.S COVID-19 vaccine or a placebo. CDR3 residues: CASSEWGGGTGGYTF. Here the CDR3 DNA reads TGTGCCAGCAGTGAATGGGGGGGCGGAACCGGAGGCTACACCTTC.